This is a list of T cell receptor beta chains from one sample in a study of cytomegalovirus exposure and HLA in healthy donors. Using immunoSEQ multiplex PCR, the repertoire was profiled, and TCRdb retains in-frame clones only, with some absent. The repertoire consists of 80,000 to 100,000 clones, with roughly 77% occurring once and the leading ten covering 5.5% to 8%. The material sequenced was PBMCs. These receptors came from a man aged 30 to 39 in good health and CMV-seronegative. CDR3s include the opening cysteine and the closing phenylalanine or tryptophan. The D gene is left open where the match is weak. Clone size is given for some rows only: seen once, a few or many times, or a class if the clone is expanded.

clone size,J gene,V gene,D gene,CDR3 protein,CDR3 DNA
-,TRBJ2-1,TRBV18,TRBD2,CASSPGGLAGGYNEQFF,TGTGCCAGCTCACCAGGAGGACTAGCGGGGGGATACAATGAGCAGTTCTTC
-,TRBJ2-7,TRBV5-1,TRBD1,CASSLTGVHEQYF,TGCGCCAGCAGCTTGACAGGGGTCCACGAGCAGTACTTC
once,TRBJ1-1,TRBV28,TRBD1,CASSRLQGAEDTEAFF,TGTGCCAGCAGTCGTCTACAGGGGGCGGAGGACACTGAAGCTTTCTTT
-,TRBJ1-1,TRBV5-6,-,CASSLVPFMTENTEAFF,TGTGCCAGCAGCTTGGTACCCTTTATGACAGAGAACACTGAAGCTTTCTTT
few,TRBJ1-1,TRBV4-2,-,CASSQEEGGFTEAFF,TGTGCCAGCAGCCAAGAGGAGGGGGGGTTCACTGAAGCTTTCTTT
-,TRBJ2-3,TRBV27,-,CASRPLVQGSTDTQYF,TGTGCCAGCAGACCCCTCGTCCAGGGGAGCACAGATACGCAGTATTTT
-,TRBJ2-1,TRBV6-6,TRBD2,CASSSTSGGGNEQFF,TGTGCCAGCAGCTCTACTAGCGGGGGGGGGAATGAGCAGTTCTTC
once,TRBJ1-2,TRBV29-1,-,CSVIDAGEYGYTF,TGCAGCGTAATTGATGCAGGGGAATATGGCTACACCTTC
once,TRBJ1-5,TRBV27,TRBD1,CASSFAGQSNQPQHF,TGTGCCAGCAGTTTCGCGGGACAGAGCAATCAGCCCCAGCATTTT
-,TRBJ2-2,TRBV11-2,TRBD2,CASSLSTSGMNTGELFF,TGTGCCAGCAGCTTATCGACTAGCGGGATGAACACCGGGGAGCTGTTTTTT
medium-sized,TRBJ2-3,TRBV4-3,-,CASSQDGGDTDTQYF,TGCGCCAGCAGCCAAGATGGCGGCGACACAGATACGCAGTATTTT
-,TRBJ2-3,TRBV27,-,CASSYRSTDTQYF,TGTGCCAGCAGTTACCGGAGCACAGATACGCAGTATTTT
-,TRBJ2-7,TRBV5-6,-,CASSRETYEQYF,TGTGCCAGCAGCAGAGAAACCTACGAGCAGTACTTC
-,TRBJ2-7,TRBV19,TRBD1,CASSTRQGSYEQYF,TGTGCCAGTAGTACAAGACAGGGGAGCTACGAGCAGTACTTC
-,TRBJ2-2,TRBV14,-,CASSFNDDYLTGELFF,TGTGCCAGCAGCTTCAACGATGACTACCTCACCGGGGAGCTGTTTTTT
-,TRBJ1-1,TRBV25-1,TRBD1,CASSTLFPGTAPSEAFF,TGTGCCAGCAGTACACTCTTTCCCGGGACAGCCCCTTCTGAAGCTTTCTTT
few,TRBJ1-1,TRBV28,-,CASSLFRLLNTEAFF,TGTGCCAGCAGTTTATTCCGACTCCTGAACACTGAAGCTTTCTTT
-,TRBJ1-5,TRBV21-1,-,CASSKAGGAGYSNQPQHF,TGTGCCAGCAGCAAGGCGGGGGGCGCCGGGTATAGCAATCAGCCCCAGCATTTT
-,TRBJ2-2,TRBV6-6,-,CASSSDTGELFF,TGTGCCAGCTCTTCCGACACCGGGGAGCTGTTTTTT
-,TRBJ2-1,TRBV19,TRBD2,CASRSGGNEQFF,TGTGCCAGTAGGTCGGGGGGCAATGAGCAGTTCTTC
-,TRBJ1-2,TRBV10-2,-,CASSDQGRGNYGYTF,TGCGCCAGCAGTGATCAGGGGCGCGGTAACTATGGCTACACCTTC
-,TRBJ2-4,TRBV2,-,CASSEPRRADLSKNIQYF,TGTGCCAGCAGTGAACCACGCAGGGCAGATCTTTCCAAAAACATTCAGTACTTC
few,TRBJ2-7,TRBV5-1,TRBD2,CASSFSGGEQYF,TGCGCCAGCAGCTTCTCGGGGGGGGAGCAGTACTTC
-,TRBJ2-1,TRBV27,TRBD2,CASMASGALIGEQFF,TGTGCCAGCATGGCTAGCGGGGCCCTGATAGGTGAGCAGTTCTTC
-,TRBJ2-2,TRBV19,-,CASSIVSDSGELFF,TGTGCCAGTAGTATAGTAAGCGACAGCGGGGAGCTGTTTTTT
-,TRBJ1-4,TRBV6-6,TRBD1,CASSKDRDEKLFF,TGTGCCAGCAGTAAGGACAGGGATGAAAAACTGTTTTTT
-,TRBJ2-3,TRBV29-1,TRBD2,CSVDWVAGAGTQYF,TGCAGCGTTGACTGGGTAGCGGGAGCGGGTACGCAGTATTTT
-,TRBJ2-4,TRBV25-1,-,CASSEPGVDIQYF,TGTGCCAGCAGTGAACCAGGGGTGGACATTCAGTACTTC
few,TRBJ1-1,TRBV13,-,CASSPPGRNTEAFF,TGTGCCAGTTCCCCTCCGGGAAGGAACACTGAAGCTTTCTTT
-,TRBJ1-6,TRBV6-6,TRBD1,CASSYRTGRYNSPLHF,TGTGCCAGCAGTTACCGGACAGGGCGATATAATTCACCCCTCCACTTT
-,TRBJ2-7,TRBV2,-,CASSVNEQYF,TGTGCCAGCAGTGTCAACGAGCAGTACTTC
-,TRBJ1-2,TRBV2,-,CASMGTRYGYTF,TGTGCCAGCATGGGGACACGCTATGGCTACACCTTC
-,TRBJ1-2,TRBV30,-,CAWSDPGPYGYTF,TGTGCCTGGAGTGACCCTGGGCCGTATGGCTACACCTTC
-,TRBJ2-3,TRBV9,TRBD2,CASSVVPGLAGLDTQYF,TGTGCCAGCAGCGTAGTGCCGGGACTAGCGGGATTAGATACGCAGTATTTT
-,TRBJ2-7,TRBV12-5,-,CASGLYRVSPQYF,TGTGCTAGTGGTTTGTATCGGGTGTCCCCGCAGTACTTC
few,TRBJ2-2,TRBV5-5,TRBD1,CASSFGTGVDTGELFF,TGTGCCAGCAGCTTTGGGACAGGGGTTGATACCGGGGAGCTGTTTTTT
once,TRBJ2-1,TRBV7-9,TRBD1,CASSRQGRSYNEQFF,TGTGCCAGCAGCAGACAGGGACGCTCCTACAATGAGCAGTTCTTC